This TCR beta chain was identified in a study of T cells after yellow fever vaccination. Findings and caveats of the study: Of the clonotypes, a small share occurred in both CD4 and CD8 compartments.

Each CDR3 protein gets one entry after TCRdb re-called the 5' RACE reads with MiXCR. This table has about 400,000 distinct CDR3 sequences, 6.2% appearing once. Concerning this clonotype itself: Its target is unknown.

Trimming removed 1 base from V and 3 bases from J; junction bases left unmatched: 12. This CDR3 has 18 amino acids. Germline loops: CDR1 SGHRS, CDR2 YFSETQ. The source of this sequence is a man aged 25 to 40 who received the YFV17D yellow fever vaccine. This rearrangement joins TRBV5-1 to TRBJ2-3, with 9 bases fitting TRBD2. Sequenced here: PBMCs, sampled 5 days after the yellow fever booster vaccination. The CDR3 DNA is TGCGCCAGCAGCTTGATGGGCGGGAGGGCCGGATTAACAGATACGCAGTATTTT. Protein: CASSLMGGRAGLTDTQYF.